Each of the 16 T cell receptor beta chains below was sequenced from the same sample in a study of shared clonotypes between healthy human individuals. The data were produced by immunoSEQ multiplex PCR, yet TCRdb's version contains in-frame clones alone and is incomplete. The repertoire includes approximately 530,000 clones, 95% to 97% of them detected once, and under 0.065% sits in the top ten. Sequencing input: naive CD4+ T cells sorted from blood. Subset described: CD45RA+ positively selected. The receptors here all came from a woman in her 30s in good health.

Concerning this clone itself: One end of the junction fails to match germline, which may point to a read error. The V gene is TRBV6-1, the J gene TRBJ1-5; the D is unclear. Germline V CDR1 and CDR2: MNHNS, SASEGT. The CDR3 consists of 12 residues. CDR3 in amino acids: CASNEGNQPQHF. DNA for the CDR3: TGTGCCAGCAATGAAGGGAATCAGCCCCAGCATTTT.

As DNA, the CDR3 is TGTGCCAGCAGCTTAGATCCAGGCGGGACAAACTACAATGAGCAGTTCTTC. Its protein is CASSLDPGGTNYNEQFF. This chain joins TRBV11-2 and TRBJ2-1; tentatively, D is TRBD1 or TRBD2 (6 bases each). The CDR3 consists of 17 residues. Germline CDR1 and CDR2: SGHAT and FQNNGV. V was cut by 0 bases and J by 3 bases, with 15 bases left in between.

CDR3 sequence reads: CASRSEGIFTEAFF. CDR3 bases: TGTGCCAGCAGATCGGAGGGAATTTTCACTGAAGCTTTCTTT. The rearrangement links TRBV6-6 to TRBJ1-1; D is unclear. The V end was cut by 6 bases, the J end by 4 bases, with 15 bases between. Germline lookup yields CDR1 MNHNY and CDR2 SVGAGI (reference sequence). The CDR3 runs to 14 residues.

As to this clone: One junction end disagrees with the germline gene, perhaps due to a read error. This chain joins TRBV5-1 and TRBJ2-7, with D hard to call. This CDR3 is 15 amino acids long. The V gene's germline CDR1 is SGHRS and CDR2 YFSETQ. CDR3 DNA: TGCGCCAGCAGTTTGGCCCTAGACTCATCCTACGAGCAGTACTTC. This encodes CASSLALDSSYEQYF.

The chain combines TRBV18 with TRBJ2-7; possibly TRBD1 for D (6 bases). This CDR3 contains 13 residues. Trimming shortened V by 3 bases and J by 6 bases, and 12 bases separated the two germline ends. Germline V gene data show CDR1 as KGHSH and CDR2 as LQKENI. The CDR3 spells CASSPTGIGEQYF. The CDR3 coding sequence is TGTGCCAGCTCACCTACAGGGATCGGCGAGCAGTACTTC.

The chain uses TRBV28 and TRBJ2-7, with TRBD2 matching 10 bases. The V gene's germline CDR1 is MDHEN and CDR2 SYDVKM. The CDR3 length is 16 residues. V dropped 1 base and J dropped 3; count of bases not matched to a gene: 6. For the CDR3, the DNA is TGTGCCAGCAGTTTATATGGTACTAGCGGGGTCTACGAGCAGTACTTC. The encoded protein is CASSLYGTSGVYEQYF.

The chain couples TRBV5-1 to TRBJ2-7; TRBD1 aligns across 11 bases. The trim removed 0 bases at V and 6 bases at J, leaving 5 bases unmatched. CDR1 is SGHRS, CDR2 YFSETQ, per germline. This CDR3 has 15 residues. Written as DNA, the CDR3 is TGCGCCAGCAGCTTGGCCGGGACAGGGGGTCGCGAGCAGTACTTC. Its protein is CASSLAGTGGREQYF.

This rearrangement joins TRBV5-4 to TRBJ2-3; 9 positions match TRBD2. CDR1 is SGHNT, CDR2 YYREEE, per germline (reference sequence). Trimming at V came to 4 bases and at J to 4 bases, leaving 7 bases not matched to a gene. CDR3 length equals 15 residues. Here the CDR3 reads CASSTSSGTADTQYF. CDR3 sequence (DNA): TGTGCCAGCAGCACCTCTAGCGGGACGGCAGATACGCAGTATTTT.

The J gene is TRBJ2-1, the V gene TRBV6-1; unclear D gene. The length of the CDR3 is 13 residues. Trimming pared 7 bases from V and 9 bases from J, leaving 16 bases between. CDR1 and CDR2 (germline): MNHNS, SASEGT. The CDR3, as DNA: TGTGCCAGCAACAAAGGCCAGAGCGTTGAGCAGTTCTTC. Translated: CASNKGQSVEQFF.

The rearrangement joins TRBV14 to TRBJ1-1, with D perhaps matching TRBD1 (6 bases). This CDR3 spans 16 amino acids. Germline V gene sequence: CDR1 SGHDN, CDR2 FVKESK. V dropped 5 bases and J dropped 1 base, with 17 bases sitting between them. The CDR3: CASSKGWSQGNTEAFF. The CDR3 bases are TGTGCCAGCAGCAAAGGGTGGTCACAGGGGAACACTGAAGCTTTCTTT.

The chain is built from TRBV28 and TRBJ1-2, with a weak D call TRBD1 (5 bases). CDR1 is MDHEN, CDR2 SYDVKM, per germline. The germline V and J ends were trimmed by 4 bases and 5 bases, with 11 bases remaining between them. The CDR3 covers 13 residues. The DNA for the CDR3 is TGTGCCAGCAGTTCCGGGGGGGAGTATGGCTACACCTTC. It is translated as CASSSGGEYGYTF.

The chain employs TRBV28 and TRBJ2-7; 7 bases match TRBD1. Germline assignment: CDR1 MDHEN and CDR2 SYDVKM. The trim removed 11 bases at V and 0 bases at J, leaving 7 bases unmatched. CDR3 size: 13 residues. CDR3 DNA: TGTGCCGCGGCCAGGGGGTACTCCTACGAGCAGTACTTC. Protein sequence: CAAARGYSYEQYF. Based on the CDR3 plus reference TRBV28 and TRBJ2-7, the full variable domain is DVKVTQSSRYLVKRTGEKVFLECVQDMDHENMFWYRQDPGLGLRLIYFSYDVKMKEKGDIPEGYSVSREKKERFSLILESASTNQTSMYLCAAARGYSYEQYFGPGTRLTVT.

J is TRBJ2-2 and V is TRBV7-6; 7 nucleotides line up with TRBD2. J lost 2 bases, V lost 8 bases, and 11 bases had no gene match. The CDR3 is made up of 16 amino acids. Germline V lookup: CDR1 SGHVS, CDR2 FNYEAQ. CDR3 sequence reads: CASGVRAAGNTGELFF. The CDR3 DNA follows: TGTGCCAGCGGGGTAAGAGCAGCGGGAAACACCGGGGAGCTGTTTTTT.

J is TRBJ2-1 and V is TRBV12-5, with 9 bases aligning to TRBD1. The CDR3 totals 15 residues. V gave up 5 bases and J gave up 5 bases; unmatched junction bases: 7. Germline-derived CDR1 and CDR2 are LGHNT and FRNRAP. The CDR3 sequence is CASGQDRGANNEQFF. CDR3 nucleotide sequence: TGTGCTAGTGGTCAGGACAGGGGAGCCAACAATGAGCAGTTCTTC. Filled out from reference TRBV12-5 and TRBJ2-1, the complete variable domain reads DARVTQTPRHKVTEMGQEVTMRCQPILGHNTVFWYRQTMMQGLELLAYFRNRAPLDDSGMPKDRFSAEMPDATLATLKIQPSEPRDSAVYFCASGQDRGANNEQFFGPGTRLTVL.

The chain is built from TRBV5-6 and TRBJ2-5, with D possibly TRBD1 on 5 matching bases. Judging by the DNA end, TRBJ2-7 fits better; the J call may be wrong. This CDR3 region has 13 residues. In germline, CDR1 is SGHDT, CDR2 YYEEEE. The DNA of the CDR3 is TGTGCCAGCAGCGCGGACAACTCCTACGAGCAGTACTTC. This encodes CASSADNSYEQYF.

V and J are TRBV19 and TRBJ1-5; no clear D gene. Germline V lookup: CDR1 LNHDA, CDR2 SQIVND (reference sequence). This CDR3 has 15 residues. V was pared by 4 bases and J by 7 bases, with 17 bases between. CDR3 region: CASSNLAATRQPQHF. DNA for the CDR3: TGTGCCAGTAGTAATCTTGCCGCCACCAGGCAGCCCCAGCATTTT.